A selection of T cell receptor beta chains follows, all from one sample in a study of vaccination and CD4 T cells after COVID-19. These TCRs are of unknown antigen specificity. TCRdb processed the PCR reads anew with MiXCR; each CDR3 protein has one entry. This sample has roughly 20,000 distinct CDR3 sequences, with approximately 33% found just once. The sequenced sample consisted of cultured CD4+ T cells from blood. These receptors came from a human donor with COVID-19. Each CDR3 is given with its conserved first and last residue.

v_call cdr3_aa
TRBV21-1 CASSKEGRDLEIFGNQPQHF
TRBV27 CASSLRSPRQGVYEQYF
TRBV25-1 CASSARQGRTEAFF
TRBV6-4 CASSTTGTGRLGGYTF
TRBV6-5 CASSWGQMGTEAFF
TRBV5-1 CASNTKGPQETQYF
TRBV25-1 CASSEEFGEKLFF
TRBV10-2 CASSESSPGPRTGNQPQHF
TRBV6-5 CASSYSIQGTYEQYF
TRBV7-9 CASSRHENTEAFF
TRBV29-1 CSVDQGTDTQYF
TRBV5-1 CASSLGGGNIQYF
TRBV20-1 CSAMGGNSPLHF
TRBV28 CASSLPSRNTGELFF
TRBV19 CASSIVLQAEKLFF
TRBV19 CASSELRNTEAFF
TRBV19 CASENRALNTEAFF
TRBV6-1 CASEGNSPLHF
TRBV7-2 CASSLGGQGSGYTF
TRBV20-1 CSARDRGLGTQYF
TRBV7-9 CASDSGGYGYTF
TRBV27 CASSLRPVYGYTF
TRBV6-4 CASSDSRYEQYF
TRBV18 CASSPGTPRESYTF
TRBV30 CAWSKKQGAYNEQFF
TRBV20-1 CSARDLNRVETQYF
TRBV7-3 CASSLRQGSADTQYF
TRBV7-9 CASSSRGLSEKLFF
TRBV12-3/TRBV12-4 CASQRRGQGHQPQHF
TRBV20-1 CSAQLYGGYTF
TRBV28 CASSTTGIGETQYF
TRBV6-5 CASSYGQGAYEQYF
TRBV6-5 CASSYNRETQYF
TRBV30 CAWSVRRGNQPQHF
TRBV11-2 CASSTRLAGGTDTQYF
TRBV6-1 CASRTGTGGIEAFF
TRBV6-1 CASSPRTGGDTEAFF
TRBV7-3 CASSQAGTDTQYF
TRBV27 CASSPGLAGVRKTQYF
TRBV20-1 CSARGQFSNTQYF
TRBV5-5 CASSLEGNRAHGYTF
TRBV2 CASSVGTSGGYEQYF
TRBV5-1 CASSISGGPSTDTQYF
TRBV11-3 CASSADGAEQYF
TRBV19 CASSIGRRRSGAGNEQFF
TRBV28 CASSQTGTSNQPQHF
TRBV6-2/TRBV6-3 CASSQQGARDNEQFF
TRBV28 CASSDRDRNYGYTF
TRBV6-1 CASLSVGEQYF
TRBV5-1 CASSPGGTSRETQYF
TRBV5-1 CASSHGTSGGDLGF
TRBV25-1 CASSGRRPTNYGYTF
TRBV2 CASRSESNYGYTF
TRBV27 CASSFSRISTDTQYF
TRBV11-3 CASSLRRTPIYEQYF
TRBV28 CASSSGPPSYEQYF
TRBV19 CASSIGSQETQYF